This T cell receptor beta chain was identified in a study of regulatory T cells in long-lasting Graves disease. Points from the study as a whole: Relative to new patients (roughly 970), persistent patients exhibited greater sharing of public clonotypes (around 3,000).

This clonotype turned up a few times. Its target is not known. This may be a read error: a much more frequent sequence differs by one nucleotide. Time point noted: newly diagnosed GD, antithyroid drugs for less than 3 months. Generation of the TCR library employed RNA extracted from PBMCs. Construction of the TCR beta libraries employed iRepertoire HTBI primers in conjunction with Arm-PCR of CDR3 regions. In the authors' workflow: Throughout the samples, researchers identified 60 to 70 TRBV and about 15 TRBJ segments. TCRdb itself ran the multiplex PCR reads through MiXCR, one entry per CDR3 protein. These V and J calls rely on TCRdb rather than the paper's analysis. The sample carries about 520,000 distinct CDR3 sequences, around 12% recorded once. Germline V gene data show CDR1 as MDHEN and CDR2 as SYDVKM. There are 16 residues in the CDR3. This same sample was also taken into another study, of T cells in Graves' hyperthyroidism and ophthalmopathy. From that study: Every diagnosis used clinical symptoms, serum thyroxine and TRAb, thyroid ultrasound and orbital computed tomography.

The sample in question was peripheral blood mononuclear cells (PBMCs), obtained at new diagnosis, from a patient treated with antithyroid drugs. V and J are TRBV28 and TRBJ1-4; TRBD1 is a possible D gene (6 bases). The sequence came from a woman under 40 with Graves disease. This chain's CDR3 is CTSSLLGRTASEKLFF. CDR3 nucleotides: TGTACCAGCAGTTTGTTGGGCCGGACAGCTAGTGAAAAACTGTTTTTT.